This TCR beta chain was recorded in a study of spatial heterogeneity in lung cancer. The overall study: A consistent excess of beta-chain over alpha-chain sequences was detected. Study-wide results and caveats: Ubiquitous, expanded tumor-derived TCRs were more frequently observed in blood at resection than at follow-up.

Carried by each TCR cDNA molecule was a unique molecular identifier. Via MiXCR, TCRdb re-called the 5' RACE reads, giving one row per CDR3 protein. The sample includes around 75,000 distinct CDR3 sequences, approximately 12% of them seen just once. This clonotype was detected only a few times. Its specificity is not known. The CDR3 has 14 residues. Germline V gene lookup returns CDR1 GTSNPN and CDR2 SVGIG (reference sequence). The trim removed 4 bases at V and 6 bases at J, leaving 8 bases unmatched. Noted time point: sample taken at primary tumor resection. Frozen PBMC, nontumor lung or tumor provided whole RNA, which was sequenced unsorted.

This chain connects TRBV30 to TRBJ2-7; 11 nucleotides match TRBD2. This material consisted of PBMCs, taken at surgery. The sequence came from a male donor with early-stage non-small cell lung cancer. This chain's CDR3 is CAWTILAGVGEQYF. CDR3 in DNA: TGTGCCTGGACTATACTAGCGGGAGTTGGCGAGCAGTACTTC.